Sequencing of this T cell receptor beta chain was carried out in a study of cytomegalovirus exposure and HLA in healthy donors. At the level of the study: Earlier work reported approximately 110 million unique TCR beta sequences from about 170 million T cells. Broader study findings: Researchers catalogued 150 or so TCR beta chains as cytomegalovirus-associated. A highly shared variant cluster was judged a likely technical artifact.

As concerns this clone: What it binds is unknown.

This CDR3 comprises 14 residues. V was clipped by 2 bases and J by 4 bases; unmatched bases: 5. Per the germline V gene, CDR1 is SGHRS and CDR2 is YFSETQ. Primers included in the PCR were 60 Vbeta and 13 Jbeta primers. In the authors' methods: Per a later analysis, the number of unique TCR beta chains was around 80 million, of which 10 million to 11 million were shared. Clones were read by immunoSEQ multiplex PCR, and TCRdb kept only the in-frame ones, dropping some. V and J calls and clone size are those listed in that table; D and trimming were worked out from the DNA. The sample yields more than 40,000 clones, of which the top ten take up around 2.2%.

Source material: PBMCs. The chain joins TRBV5-1 to TRBJ1-1, with 7 bases that match TRBD1. The clonotype was recovered from a woman in her 40s in good health and CMV-seronegative. The CDR3, as DNA: TGCGCCAGCAGCTTTGAGGGGGCAAGCACTGAAGCTTTCTTT. Translation: CASSFEGASTEAFF.